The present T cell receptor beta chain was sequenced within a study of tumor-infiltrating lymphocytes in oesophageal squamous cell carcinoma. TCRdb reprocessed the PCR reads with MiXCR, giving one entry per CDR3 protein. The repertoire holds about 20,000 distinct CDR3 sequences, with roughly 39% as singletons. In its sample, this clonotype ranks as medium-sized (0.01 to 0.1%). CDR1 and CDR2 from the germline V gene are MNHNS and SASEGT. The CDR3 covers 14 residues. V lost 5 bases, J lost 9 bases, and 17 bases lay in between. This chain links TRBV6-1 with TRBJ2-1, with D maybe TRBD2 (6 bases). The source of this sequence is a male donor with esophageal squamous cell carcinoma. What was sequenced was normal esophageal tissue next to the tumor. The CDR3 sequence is CASSYTTSSIEQFF. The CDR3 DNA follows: TGTGCCAGCAGTTATACAACTAGCTCTATTGAGCAGTTCTTC.